This T cell receptor (beta chain) was captured by sequencing in a study of shared clonotypes between healthy human individuals. The CDR3 sequence is 15 residues long. The germline V gene encodes CDR1 MNHEY and CDR2 SVGAGI. The trim removed 6 bases at V and 5 bases at J, leaving 7 bases unmatched. This was a deep-level run. Measured with immunoSEQ multiplex PCR; TCRdb has only the in-frame clones, and not every one. Among 2 million to 2.5 million clones, around 95% were seen once, and the ten largest hold 0.13%. The receptor was isolated from a man aged 18 to 30 in good health. The rearrangement uses TRBV6-5 and TRBJ2-2, with 9 bases aligning to TRBD1. The sequenced sample was naive CD4+ T cells sorted from blood. Subset meaning: CD45RA+ positively selected. CDR3: CASRQGTGKTGELFF. In DNA, the CDR3 is TGTGCCAGCAGGCAGGGGACAGGGAAGACCGGGGAGCTGTTTTTT.